Given below is one TCR beta chain in context. Its target is not known. Germline V gene data show CDR1 as MGHDK and CDR2 as SYGVNS. The CDR3 has 16 residues. V lost 3 bases, J lost 1 base, and 7 bases stayed unmatched. Unique molecular identifiers were present on cDNA, and template switching added a universal primer site. TCRdb re-called the 5' RACE reads through MiXCR, storing one row per CDR3 protein. The sample lists hundreds of thousands of distinct CDR3 sequences, approximately 20% occurring once. This record belongs to a study of identical twins. General study points: Alpha sequences that were out-of-frame and twin-shared showed an excess of low generation probability. Fewer insertions marked abundant cord blood beta clonotypes; young adult naive trended weakly, memory not at all. Twin sharing of out-of-frame TCR alpha was underestimated by models in monozygotic pairs.

This sample was shared with a second study, whose subject was yellow fever vaccine responses in identical twins.

Sample: CD4+ T cells sorted from blood. This chain uses TRBV25-1 with TRBJ2-5; 8 bases fit TRBD2. The source is a woman between 18 and 29 years old in good health. CDR3 sequence: CASSDPRLASQETQYF. DNA of the CDR3: TGTGCCAGCAGTGACCCAAGACTAGCGAGCCAAGAGACCCAGTACTTC.